A single count supports the clone carrying this T cell receptor beta chain. Its antigen is unidentified. Time point indicated: patch test 1, 2 weeks after DPC sensitization. Noted treatment: therapeutic diphenylcyclopropenone sensitization with weekly scalp DPC. The source of the sample is a study of human T cells and chemical hapten exposure. Study summary: In the roughly 24-week study, patients were dosed weekly with diphenylcyclopropenone on the scalp throughout. Patch tests applied 0.01% DPC to the upper back and were scored after 6 days.

V shed 7 bases and J 0 bases; nucleotides not matched to a gene: 7. This CDR3 has 15 residues. Per the germline V gene, CDR1 is MNHEY and CDR2 is SVGEGT. TCRdb independently ran MiXCR on the RACE reads; one entry per CDR3 protein. The data show about 82,000 distinct CDR3 sequences, about 10% seen once. General study findings and limits: Versus controls, expanded TCRs had significantly more large CDR3 similarity clusters.

The rearrangement joins TRBV6-2 or TRBV6-3 to TRBJ2-7; TRBD1 matches at 9 bases. The sample here was whole blood, taken in connection with sensitization to the hapten diphenylcyclopropenone (DPC). This sequence originates from a woman between 45 and 65 years old with alopecia areata. Some clones in this sample may be carry-over from other donors' samples. CDR3 in DNA: TGTGCCAGCACCAGCCGGACAGGGGTCTCCTACGAGCAGTACTTC. This sequence encodes CASTSRTGVSYEQYF.